This TCR beta chain was recorded in a study of blood T cell repertoires in COVID-19. On the study more broadly: Acute and convalescent COVID-19 samples came from the United States, Italy and Spain. Sources were T cells, B-cell-depleted T cells, or PBMCs; the material itself was cDNA or gDNA.

The CDR3 is 12 residues long. Germline CDR1 is LGHDT and CDR2 is YNNKEL (reference sequence). Trimming took 7 bases from V and 5 from J, leaving 11 bases between them. Participants' own reports of clinical history determined their cohort assignment. Two negative PCRs, clearance, or symptom resolution had been documented for recovered Cohort 3 donors. Libraries were prepared by immunoSEQ multiplex PCR; TCRdb keeps only in-frame clonotypes and omits some of them. The sample gives approximately 300,000 clones, nearly 90% of which show up once; approximately 6% is in the top ten. The sample comprised PBMCs or T cells enriched from blood (not recorded which). This sequence joins TRBV3-1 (or the pseudogene TRBV3-2) and TRBJ1-2; tentatively, D is TRBD1 (6 bases). The source is a woman aged 30 to 39 who had recovered from COVID-19. CDR3 bases: TGTGCCAGCATGGACAGCGGATATGGCTACACCTTC. Translation gives CASMDSGYGYTF.